This T cell receptor (beta chain) was sequenced in a study of early T cells in non-severe SARS-CoV-2 infection. Study information: The chains were unpaired, and the sequenced material was bulk RNA from unsorted whole blood.

Study-wide findings and caveats: VDJdb matching favored anti-spike CD8 responses, missing private and CD4 specificities.

As regards this clonotype: Antigen unknown.

Unique molecular identifiers (one per individual cDNA molecule) were attached. TCRdb re-analysed the 5' RACE reads in MiXCR, keeping a single row per CDR3 protein. This table holds some 70,000 distinct CDR3 sequences, 9.5% found once. This clonotype was sampled from an adult who was a healthcare worker with PCR-confirmed SARS-CoV-2 infection or an uninfected control (not recorded which). Sample: whole blood.

CDR3 protein: CASSVQGSTDTQYF. CDR3 DNA sequence: TGTGCCAGCAGTGTTCAGGGGTCCACAGATACGCAGTATTTT. The chain employs TRBV25-1 and TRBJ2-3, with D possibly being TRBD1 (6 bases). V was clipped by 4 bases and J by 2 bases, with 10 bases between them. Germline CDR1 MGHDK, CDR2 SYGVNS. The CDR3 sequence is 14 residues long.